The 23 T cell receptor beta chains below come from one sample, sequenced in a study of regulatory T cells in long-lasting Graves disease listed by TCRdb under 2021. The library was built by means of multiplex PCR. TCRdb records Illumina HiSeq 4000 as the sequencer. To build TCR beta libraries, CDR3 regions were amplified by Arm-PCR using iRepertoire HTBI primers. Clones were called with MiXCR by TCRdb after fastp trimmed the public reads at Q25, and only in-frame beta chains were retained. Rows with one shared CDR3 protein collapse into an entry with the most common genes and DNA. The sample contains hundreds of thousands of distinct CDR3 sequences, roughly 22% of them found a single time. Together, the top ten hold over 10% of the sample. Per the publication, the time point label means: persistent/refractory GD, antithyroid drugs over 5 years with positive TRAb. For both TCR sequencing and RNA sequencing, RNA was extracted from PBMCs in TRIzol.

Sequencing was performed on peripheral blood mononuclear cells (PBMCs), taken when the disease was refractory, from a patient treated with antithyroid drugs. These receptors were obtained from a female donor with Graves disease.

Many counts were recorded for this clonotype. The rearrangement joins TRBV2 to TRBJ2-7; no clear D gene. V was clipped by 4 bases and J by 2 bases, with 9 bases between them. CDR1 is SNHLY and CDR2 is FYNNEI in the germline V gene. The CDR3 is 13 residues long. CDR3 loop: CASSVSTTYEQYF. The CDR3 nucleotides read TGTGCCAGCAGTGTGAGCACGACCTACGAGCAGTACTTC.

The chain links TRBV7-2 to TRBJ2-5, with 7 bases that match TRBD2. V was pared by 11 bases and J by 0 bases, with 9 bases of the junction left unmatched. This CDR3 comprises 14 residues. Germline V gene lookup returns CDR1 SGHTA and CDR2 FQGNSA. DNA of the CDR3: TGTGCCTGGACCCCCGGGAGGTACCAAGAGACCCAGTACTTC. Its translation: CAWTPGRYQETQYF.

The chain recombines TRBV7-9 with TRBJ2-2, with a possible D match to TRBD1 (5 bases). The CDR3 is 14 residues long. Trimming pared 5 bases from V and 7 bases from J, leaving 14 bases between. CDR1 is SEHNR and CDR2 is FQNEAQ in the germline V gene (reference sequence). The CDR3 spells CASSEAGMGGELFF. In DNA form, the CDR3 reads TGTGCCAGCAGCGAGGCAGGGATGGGCGGGGAGCTGTTTTTT.

The chain recombines TRBV7-6 with TRBJ1-4; D gene unclear. The V gene's germline CDR1 is SGHVS and CDR2 FNYEAQ. The CDR3 spans 15 residues. V lost 0 bases and J lost 11, with 16 bases in between. The CDR3 protein is CASSLARGNFGKLFF. CDR3 nucleotides: TGTGCCAGCAGCTTAGCCCGGGGAAACTTTGGGAAACTGTTTTTT.

The rearrangement uses TRBV19 and TRBJ2-2; TRBD1 matches 7 bases. This CDR3 is built from 15 residues. V shed 6 bases and J 0 bases; nucleotides not matched to a gene: 4. Germline CDR1 LNHDA, CDR2 SQIVND (reference sequence). CDR3 protein: CASRPTGANTGELFF. The CDR3 bases are TGTGCCAGTAGGCCTACAGGGGCGAACACCGGGGAGCTGTTTTTT.

The rearrangement links TRBV7-2 to TRBJ2-7; no clear D. There are 14 residues in the CDR3. Germline values: CDR1 SGHTA, CDR2 FQGNSA. Trimming took 1 base from V and 1 from J, leaving 8 bases between them. CDR3 sequence reads: CASSLGPASYEQYF. The CDR3, as DNA: TGTGCCAGCAGCTTAGGACCAGCTTCCTACGAGCAGTACTTC.

This clonotype occurred a few times. The chain carries TRBV6-5 and TRBJ2-4; 12 bases are a match to TRBD2. Losses at the gene ends were 4 bases for V and 0 bases for J; bases not matched to a gene: 10. The CDR3 covers 19 residues. CDR1 is MNHEY, CDR2 SVGAGI, per germline. The CDR3 loop reads CASSSGTSGRDLAKNIQYF. The CDR3 nucleotides read TGTGCCAGCAGTTCCGGGACTAGCGGGCGGGACCTAGCCAAAAACATTCAGTACTTC.

Ten or more counts support this clonotype. V and J are TRBV10-3 and TRBJ1-6, with 11 bases identical to TRBD1. The CDR3 is 14 amino acids. Germline CDR1 and CDR2: ENHRY and SYGVKD. The V gene end was trimmed by 3 bases and the J gene end by 9 bases; junction bases not matched to a gene: 1. DNA of the CDR3: TGTGCCATCAGTGATGGGACAGGGGGTTCACCCCTCCACTTT. Translated, it gives CAISDGTGGSPLHF.

The chain has TRBV5-1 and TRBJ2-7, with 7 bases fitting TRBD1. The J segment lost 5 bases and the V segment lost 2 bases, leaving 7 bases of the junction unmatched. Germline CDR1 and CDR2: SGHRS and YFSETQ. The CDR3 loop spans 14 amino acids. The CDR3 nucleotides read TGCGCCAGCAGCTTAGGAACAGGGGCTAACGAGCAGTACTTC. Protein sequence: CASSLGTGANEQYF. The whole variable domain, remainder taken from reference TRBV5-1 and TRBJ2-7, is KAGVTQTPRYLIKTRGQQVTLSCSPISGHRSVSWYQQTPGQGLQFLFEYFSETQRNKGNFPGRFSGRQFSNSRSEMNVSTLELGDSALYLCASSLGTGANEQYFGPGTRLTVT.

In DNA form, the CDR3 reads TGTGCCAGCAGCCAAGGGCAGACTGAAGCTTTCTTT. Amino acid sequence: CASSQGQTEAFF. V and J are TRBV3-1 and TRBJ1-1, with D uncertain. The V end was cut by 1 base, the J end by 5 bases, with 5 bases between. Germline CDR1 is LGHDT and CDR2 is YNNKEL (reference sequence). This CDR3 comprises 12 residues.

This clonotype was detected many times. The chain employs TRBV6-1 and TRBJ1-5; possibly TRBD1 for D (6 bases). This CDR3 has 14 amino acids. The germline V gene encodes CDR1 MNHNS and CDR2 SASEGT. V dropped 6 bases and J dropped 5 bases, with 14 bases sitting between them. The CDR3 DNA reads as TGTGCCAGCAGCACCGACAGGTTTTATCAGCCCCAGCATTTT. Translated: CASSTDRFYQPQHF.

This clonotype appeared many times. The CDR3 reads CASSLSPLFYEQYF. DNA of the CDR3: TGTGCCAGCAGCCTATCCCCTTTATTTTACGAGCAGTACTTC. This chain joins TRBV14 and TRBJ2-7; D is unclear. Per the germline V gene, CDR1 is SGHDN and CDR2 is FVKESK. This CDR3 is 14 amino acids long. Trimming took off 4 bases at V and 4 bases at J, with 14 bases between the two ends.

The J gene is TRBJ2-2, the V gene TRBV12-3 or TRBV12-4; no firm D call. Trimming left V 8 bases short and J 1 base short, with 8 bases between. There are 13 residues in the CDR3. CDR3 nucleotides: TGTGCCAGCGGTAACTTGAACACCGGGGAGCTGTTTTTT. It yields the protein CASGNLNTGELFF.

The table lists this clonotype with a few counts. This sequence joins TRBV5-1 and TRBJ2-7; 7 positions match TRBD1. Per the germline V gene, CDR1 is SGHRS and CDR2 is YFSETQ. V shed 1 base, J shed 4 bases, and the junction held 8 bases outside the gene matches. This CDR3 contains 15 residues. CDR3 in DNA: TGCGCCAGCAGCTTGATGGCAGGGGGTCGGTACGAGCAGTACTTC. Protein product: CASSLMAGGRYEQYF. The complete variable domain, with remaining parts taken from reference TRBV5-1 and TRBJ2-7, reads KAGVTQTPRYLIKTRGQQVTLSCSPISGHRSVSWYQQTPGQGLQFLFEYFSETQRNKGNFPGRFSGRQFSNSRSEMNVSTLELGDSALYLCASSLMAGGRYEQYFGPGTRLTVT.

In this sample, this clonotype turned up many times. This chain uses TRBV20-1 with TRBJ1-5; D is unclear. This CDR3 region has 13 residues. Germline-derived CDR1 and CDR2 are DFQATT and SNEGSKA (reference sequence). The V gene lost 0 bases and the J gene lost 1 base, with 4 bases spanning the gap. CDR3 loop: CSARDDSNQPQHF. CDR3 coding DNA: TGCAGTGCTAGAGATGACAGCAATCAGCCCCAGCATTTT.

This clonotype was detected ten times or more. V and J are TRBV6-1 and TRBJ1-2; maybe TRBD1 (6 bases). From germline, CDR1 is MNHNS and CDR2 SASEGT. CDR3 length equals 11 residues. The V and J ends lost 8 bases and 8 bases respectively, with 12 bases between them. CDR3 amino acids: CASFSGAGYTF. The CDR3 coding sequence is TGTGCCAGCTTCTCGGGGGCGGGCTACACCTTC.

The table lists this clonotype with many counts. The chain carries TRBV11-1 and TRBJ2-7; maybe TRBD2 (5 bases). This CDR3 has 14 residues. Germline-derived CDR1 and CDR2 are SGHAT and FQDESV (reference sequence). V dropped 0 bases and J dropped 3 bases, with 9 bases sitting between them. The CDR3 DNA reads TGTGCCAGCAGCTTAGCGCGGGCCAACTACGAGCAGTACTTC. Translation gives CASSLARANYEQYF.

The CDR3 coding sequence is TGTGCCAGCAGCTTAACAGAATACGAGCAGTACTTC. This gives the protein CASSLTEYEQYF. The chain is built from TRBV7-9 and TRBJ2-7; D is uncertain. Germline V CDR1 and CDR2: SEHNR, FQNEAQ (reference sequence). The V end lost 2 bases, the J end lost 4 bases, and 6 bases lay between the germline ends. The CDR3 has 12 amino acids.

In its sample, this clonotype was seen many times. The V gene is TRBV6-5, the J gene TRBJ1-1; the match to TRBD1 covers 8 bases. J was trimmed by 2 bases and V by 0 bases; bases with no gene match: 2. Germline V CDR1 and CDR2: MNHEY, SVGAGI. This CDR3 region has 15 residues. The CDR3, as DNA: TGTGCCAGCAGTTACTCGACAGGGGCAAACACTGAAGCTTTCTTT. This sequence encodes CASSYSTGANTEAFF.

This clonotype came up many times. This rearrangement joins TRBV2 to TRBJ1-1; TRBD1 agrees at 12 bases. CDR3 length: 15 residues. In germline, CDR1 is SNHLY, CDR2 FYNNEI. J was trimmed by 1 base and V by 10 bases; bases with no gene match: 7. CDR3: CATRGQGAGNTEAFF. The CDR3 DNA follows: TGTGCCACCCGGGGACAGGGGGCTGGGAACACTGAAGCTTTCTTT.

V is TRBV11-2 and J is TRBJ2-7, with 7 bases identical to TRBD2. CDR1 and CDR2 (germline): SGHAT, FQNNGV. V was clipped by 4 bases and J by 3 bases; unmatched bases: 15. The CDR3 runs to 17 residues. CDR3 DNA: TGTGCCAGCAGCTCACCCGACCGGGACTACCCACACTACGAGCAGTACTTC. Translated: CASSSPDRDYPHYEQYF.

A few counts support this clonotype. This chain links TRBV10-3 with TRBJ2-7, with no clear D. Germline CDR1 reads ENHRY; CDR2 reads SYGVKD. Trimming cost V 0 bases and J 1 base, with 4 bases left between them. This CDR3 has 13 residues. CDR3: CAISESVSYEQYF. The CDR3, as DNA: TGTGCCATCAGTGAGTCAGTGTCCTACGAGCAGTACTTC.

This clonotype was observed at least ten times. The rearrangement links TRBV2 to TRBJ2-7, with D tentatively TRBD2 (6 bases). Germline assignment: CDR1 SNHLY and CDR2 FYNNEI. V lost 6 bases and J lost 2, with 11 bases in between. This CDR3 spans 13 amino acids. Here the CDR3 DNA reads TGTGCCAGCAGCGTGGGAGGAACCTACGAGCAGTACTTC. Its translation is CASSVGGTYEQYF.